What follows describes a single T cell receptor (beta chain). Antigen specificity is unknown. This entry comes from a study of T cells in Graves' hyperthyroidism and ophthalmopathy. The ends lost 4 bases at V and 3 bases at J; junction bases unmatched: 5. Germline CDR1 SGHRS, CDR2 YFSETQ. The CDR3 is 15 amino acids. Hyperthyroidism in the patients, aged 18 to 65, was newly diagnosed and under 2 months in duration. Fresh peripheral blood, around 11 ml of it, supplied the PBMCs. Study-wide results and limits: Blood also held most thyroid clonotypes expanded beyond 0.001.

TCR beta CDR3 sequences were amplified from RNA transcripts. TCR CDR3 regions were first amplified by RT-PCR with HTBI primers. TCRdb re-analysed the multiplex PCR reads in MiXCR, keeping a single row per CDR3 protein. The table shows 250,000 or so distinct CDR3 sequences, with about 15% occurring only once. The source is a woman between 50 and 59 years old with Graves' hyperthyroidism that later progressed to Graves' ophthalmopathy. The chain recombines TRBV5-1 with TRBJ2-2; 8 bases fit TRBD2. The material sequenced was blood. CDR3 residues: CASSRTAGDTGELFF. The CDR3, as DNA: TGCGCCAGCAGCCGTACAGCGGGAGACACCGGGGAGCTGTTTTTT.